A selection of T cell receptor beta chains follows, all from one sample in a study of T cell repertoires in cytomegalovirus infection. These receptors have no known antigen. TCRdb re-called the reads through MiXCR, storing one row per CDR3 protein. The sample comprises roughly 920,000 distinct CDR3 sequences, about a third of which are singletons, and more than 12% rests with the top ten. Sequences were derived from cultured CD8+ T cells from PBMCs, sampled from culture after CMV antigen stimulation. The receptors here all came from a human donor in good health (CMV status not recorded). Some clones in this sample may be carry-over from other donors' samples. Both conserved end residues are part of each CDR3. A D gene is named only where the DNA matches it firmly. Clone sizes are given selectively: once, few, many, or a class where the clone is expanded.

>TRBD1|TRBJ1-1|TRBV7-6|-
CASSFEGLGQGTEAFF
TGTGCCAGCAGCTTCGAAGGGCTTGGACAGGGCACTGAAGCTTTCTTT
>-|TRBJ1-5|TRBV7-2|many
CASSPGTRYSNQPQHF
TGTGCCAGCAGCCCGGGGACACGATATAGCAATCAGCCCCAGCATTTT
>-|TRBJ2-5|TRBV12-5|few
CASAQGAGAQYF
TGTGCTAGTGCCCAGGGAGCAGGGGCCCAGTACTTC
>TRBD2|TRBJ2-5|TRBV7-8|-
CASSLGGAGGQETQYF
TGTGCCAGCAGCTTAGGGGGAGCGGGGGGGCAAGAGACCCAGTACTTC
>TRBD2|TRBJ2-3|TRBV20-1|-
CSAKASGDTQYF
TGCAGTGCTAAGGCTAGCGGAGATACGCAGTATTTT
>-|TRBJ1-2|TRBV7-2|-
CASSPGGSVVQRYGYTF
TGTGCCAGCAGCCCAGGAGGTTCGGTGGTGCAGCGCTATGGCTACACCTTC
>-|TRBJ1-2|TRBV12-5|-
CASGLTRDAGPNYGYTF
TGTGCTAGTGGTTTGACTCGGGACGCCGGGCCGAACTATGGCTACACCTTC
>-|TRBJ1-6|TRBV7-8|many
CASSLEGTYNSPLHF
TGTGCCAGCAGCTTAGAAGGGACCTATAATTCACCCCTCCACTTT
>TRBD2|TRBJ2-4|TRBV7-6|few
CASSLSRGGDLANIQYF
TGTGCCAGCAGCTTAAGTCGGGGGGGGGACCTAGCCAACATTCAGTACTTC
>-|TRBJ2-3|TRBV7-9|-
CASSPVLGVDTQYF
TGTGCCAGCAGCCCCGTTTTAGGAGTAGATACGCAGTATTTT
>TRBD1|TRBJ1-2|TRBV7-9|-
CASSPPGQRNYGYTF
TGTGCCAGCAGCCCACCGGGACAGCGAAACTATGGCTACACCTTC
>-|TRBJ1-3|TRBV12-3/TRBV12-4|-
CASSWGESSGNTIYF
TGTGCCAGCAGTTGGGGGGAGAGCTCTGGAAACACCATATATTTT
>TRBD1|TRBJ2-3|TRBV2|few
CASSWGQGGSDTQYF
TGTGCCAGCAGTTGGGGACAGGGCGGGTCAGATACGCAGTATTTT
>-|TRBJ2-1|TRBV7-9|once
CASSPVGSAEQFF
TGTGCCAGCAGCCCAGTGGGGTCCGCTGAGCAGTTCTTC
>-|TRBJ1-5|TRBV13|-
CASSGGGSHQPQHF
TGTGCCAGCAGTGGAGGGGGGAGTCATCAGCCCCAGCATTTT
>-|TRBJ2-4|TRBV7-2|few
CASSLVPGVVAKNIQYF
TGTGCCAGCAGCTTAGTACCGGGGGTAGTGGCCAAAAACATTCAGTACTTC
>-|TRBJ2-3|TRBV14|-
CASSQVGAPGTQYF
TGTGCCAGCAGCCAAGTAGGGGCCCCCGGTACGCAGTATTTT
>-|TRBJ1-5|TRBV4-2|-
CASRGEQSDNQPQHF
TGTGCCAGCAGAGGAGAACAGAGCGACAATCAGCCCCAGCATTTT
>TRBD1|TRBJ1-5|TRBV28|-
CAIRPGTGSPLTQPQHF
TGTGCCATTCGCCCCGGGACAGGGTCCCCCCTAACCCAGCCCCAGCATTTT
>-|TRBJ1-1|TRBV6-2/TRBV6-3|-
CASSEDRPLNTEAFF
TGTGCCAGCAGCGAAGACAGGCCCTTGAACACTGAAGCTTTCTTT
>-|TRBJ1-2|TRBV11-1|many
CASNIGHRKANYGYTF
TGTGCCAGCAACATCGGACACAGAAAAGCTAACTATGGCTACACCTTC
>-|TRBJ1-2|TRBV7-6|many
CASTRGPGSWDYGYTF
TGTGCCAGCACCCGAGGGCCGGGGTCTTGGGACTATGGCTACACCTTC
>TRBD1|TRBJ1-2|TRBV6-5|few
CASSYSRQGIYGYTF
TGTGCCAGCAGTTATTCCCGACAGGGGATCTATGGCTACACCTTC
>TRBD2|TRBJ2-3|TRBV6-2/TRBV6-3|-
CASSSLRLAGNTDTQYF
TGTGCCAGCAGTTCGCTCCGACTAGCGGGGAACACAGATACGCAGTATTTT
>TRBD1|TRBJ1-6|TRBV7-9|many
CASWEPGQGNNSPLHF
TGTGCCAGCTGGGAACCGGGACAGGGGAATAATTCACCCCTCCACTTT
>-|TRBJ2-1|TRBV27|-
CASRPSSYNEQFF
TGTGCCAGCCGACCCAGCTCCTACAATGAGCAGTTCTTC
>-|TRBJ2-3|TRBV3-1|-
CASSQDFRVTDTQYF
TGTGCCAGCAGCCAAGATTTCCGGGTCACAGATACGCAGTATTTT
>TRBD1|TRBJ2-1|TRBV14|-
CASSLLGQGPYNEQFF
TGTGCCAGCAGCCTCCTGGGACAGGGTCCCTACAATGAGCAGTTCTTC
>TRBD2|TRBJ2-1|TRBV19|-
CASSSLAGGANEQFF
TGTGCCAGTAGTTCGCTAGCGGGGGGGGCCAATGAGCAGTTCTTC
>-|TRBJ2-5|TRBV19|many
CASSLMIPQETQYF
TGTGCCAGTAGTCTGATGATCCCTCAAGAGACCCAGTACTTC
>TRBD1|TRBJ2-1|TRBV7-8|many
CASSLGDRGMAGPYNEQFF
TGTGCCAGCAGCTTAGGGGACAGGGGTATGGCCGGTCCATACAATGAGCAGTTCTTC
>TRBD2|TRBJ2-3|TRBV7-6|-
CASSPLLAGEITDTQYF
TGTGCCAGCAGCCCTTTACTAGCGGGGGAGATCACAGATACGCAGTATTTT
>-|TRBJ2-7|TRBV15|-
CATSRDLEVEQYF
TGTGCCACCAGCAGAGATTTAGAGGTCGAGCAGTACTTC
>-|TRBJ2-1|TRBV4-1|few
CASSQDLRGLAGPKYNEQFF
TGCGCCAGCAGCCAAGATCTTAGGGGACTTGCGGGACCAAAATACAATGAGCAGTTCTTC
>TRBD1|TRBJ1-5|TRBV7-6|-
CASSSSGTGGSNQPQHF
TGTGCCAGCAGCTCGTCCGGGACAGGGGGCTCAAATCAGCCCCAGCATTTT
>TRBD2|TRBJ2-1|TRBV24-1|few
CATSAGLSGAYNEQFF
TGTGCCACCAGTGCGGGACTAAGCGGTGCCTACAATGAGCAGTTCTTC
>-|TRBJ1-2|TRBV25-1|-
CASSDPRGYGYTF
TGTGCCAGCAGTGATCCCAGGGGTTATGGCTACACCTTC
>TRBD2|TRBJ2-1|TRBV11-3|many
CASSLEASGGHEQFF
TGTGCCAGCAGCTTAGAGGCTAGCGGGGGACATGAGCAGTTCTTC
>-|TRBJ2-2|TRBV29-1|once
CSVGESNTGELFF
TGCAGCGTCGGGGAATCGAACACCGGGGAGCTGTTTTTT
>-|TRBJ1-1|TRBV7-2|few
CASSLWEAEAFF
TGTGCCAGCAGCTTATGGGAAGCTGAAGCTTTCTTT
>-|TRBJ1-1|TRBV7-9|few
CASSLPKATGLNTEAFF
TGTGCCAGCAGCTTACCCAAAGCCACAGGGTTGAACACTGAAGCTTTCTTT